This TCR beta chain was sequenced during a study of human T cells and chemical hapten exposure. TCRdb fed the RACE reads into MiXCR, producing one record per CDR3 protein. Counted here are under 120,000 distinct CDR3 sequences, approximately 11% occurring once; the ten biggest clones make up under 4.5%. CDR3 length: 13 residues. Germline V lookup: CDR1 SGHAT, CDR2 FQNNGV. V was cut by 5 bases and J by 5 bases, with 12 bases left in between. Time point indicated: patch test 1, 2 weeks after DPC sensitization. Regarding treatment: therapeutic diphenylcyclopropenone sensitization with weekly scalp DPC. Someone pulled total RNA out of unfractionated whole blood.

The V call is TRBV11-2, the J call TRBJ2-5; D ambiguous. The sequence was collected from a woman between 40 and 55 years old with alopecia areata. Some clones in this sample may be carry-over from other donors' samples. The sequencing here drew on whole blood, taken in connection with sensitization to the hapten diphenylcyclopropenone (DPC). CDR3 nucleotide sequence: TGTGCCAGCAGCGTAGGTAACGGGGAGACCCAGTACTTC. This codes for CASSVGNGETQYF.